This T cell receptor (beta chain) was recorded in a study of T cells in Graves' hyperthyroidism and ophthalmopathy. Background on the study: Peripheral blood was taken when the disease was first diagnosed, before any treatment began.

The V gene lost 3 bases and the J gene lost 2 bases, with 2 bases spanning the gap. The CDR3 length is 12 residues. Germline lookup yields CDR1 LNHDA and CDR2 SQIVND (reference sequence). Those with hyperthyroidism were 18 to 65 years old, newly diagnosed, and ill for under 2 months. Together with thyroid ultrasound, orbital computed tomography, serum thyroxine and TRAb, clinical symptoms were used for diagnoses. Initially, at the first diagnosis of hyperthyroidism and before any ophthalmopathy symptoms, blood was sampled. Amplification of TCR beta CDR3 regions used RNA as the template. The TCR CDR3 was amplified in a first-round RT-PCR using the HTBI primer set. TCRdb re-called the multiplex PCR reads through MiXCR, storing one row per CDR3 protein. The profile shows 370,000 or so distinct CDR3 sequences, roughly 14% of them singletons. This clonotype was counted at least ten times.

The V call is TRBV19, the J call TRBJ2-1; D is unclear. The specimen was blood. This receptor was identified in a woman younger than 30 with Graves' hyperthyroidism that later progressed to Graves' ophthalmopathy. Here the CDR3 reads CASSIPYNEQFF. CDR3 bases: TGTGCCAGTAGTATCCCCTACAATGAGCAGTTCTTC.